Presented here are 18 T cell receptor beta chains from one specimen sequenced in a study of naive and memory T cell subsets. Treatment indicated: skin biopsy from PPD injection site in Mantoux-positive individual. A UMI-containing oligonucleotide was joined by 3' ligation to the TCR cDNA template. Ligated cDNA underwent four rounds of PCR with nested alpha and beta constant region primers and SP2. MiXCR, applied by TCRdb to the UMI-ligation and nested PCR reads, yields one record per CDR3 protein. The sample holds around 31,000 distinct CDR3 sequences, about 6.2% seen once. Source: skin, taken from a tuberculin skin test site. The receptors here all came from an adult in good health.

About this clonotype: The junction departs from germline at one end; a sequencing error may be responsible. The V call is TRBV2, the J call TRBJ2-7, with TRBD1 as a possible D gene (5 bases). The CDR3 is made up of 11 amino acids. The germline CDR1 and CDR2 sequences are SNHLY and FYNNEI. The CDR3 bases are TGTGCCAGCAGTGTGAGTAGGGGATATCACTTC. Protein product: CASSVSRGYHF. The entire variable domain, with the rest obtained from reference TRBV2 and TRBJ2-7, is as follows: EPEVTQTPSHQVTQMGQEVILRCVPISNHLYFYWYRQILGQKVEFLVSFYNNEISEKSEIFDDQFSVERPDGSNFTLKIRSTKLEDSAMYFCASSVSRGYHFGPGTRLTVT.

This clonotype came up a few times. The rearrangement joins TRBV7-9 to TRBJ2-5, with D possibly TRBD1 on 5 matching bases. CDR3 size: 15 residues. Germline V gene lookup returns CDR1 SEHNR and CDR2 FQNEAQ (reference sequence). With 5 bases removed from V and 0 bases from J, the gap between germline ends came to 13 bases. This CDR3 reads CASSRMTAYQETQYF. CDR3 nucleotide sequence: TGTGCCAGCAGCCGGATGACAGCGTACCAAGAGACCCAGTACTTC. The complete variable domain, with remaining parts taken from reference TRBV7-9 and TRBJ2-5, reads DTGVSQNPRHKITKRGQNVTFRCDPISEHNRLYWYRQTLGQGPEFLTYFQNEAQLEKSRLLSDRFSAERPKGSFSTLEIQRTEQGDSAMYLCASSRMTAYQETQYFGPGTRLLVL.

This clonotype came up many times. The junction shows a germline mismatch at one end, possibly a read error. The chain links TRBV5-6 to TRBJ2-1, with D unresolved. The length of the CDR3 is 13 residues. Germline V gene sequence: CDR1 SGHDT, CDR2 YYEEEE. CDR3 DNA: TGTGCCAGCAGTTTGGGTGTTATGGATGAGCAGTTCTTC. Translating gives CASSLGVMDEQFF.

This clonotype was picked up many times. The CDR3: CASRTGTTNEQFF. CDR3 coding DNA: TGTGCCAGCAGGACCGGGACTACCAATGAGCAGTTCTTC. The V and J genes are TRBV2 and TRBJ2-1, with 7 bases aligning to TRBD2. Losses at the gene ends were 6 bases for V and 6 bases for J; bases not matched to a gene: 5. Germline-derived CDR1 and CDR2 are SNHLY and FYNNEI. This CDR3 comprises 13 residues.

This clonotype came up a few times. The rearrangement uses TRBV29-1 and TRBJ1-2; no clear D. Germline CDR1 SQVTM, CDR2 ANQGSEA. V dropped 5 bases and J dropped 1 base, with 8 bases sitting between them. The CDR3 loop spans 12 amino acids. The CDR3 loop reads CSVYSGNYGYTF. The CDR3 DNA is TGCAGCGTTTACTCCGGTAACTATGGCTACACCTTC.

Note on this clonotype: With a much larger clone just one base away, this may be a read error. The chain has TRBV19 and TRBJ1-5, with D possibly being TRBD1 (5 bases). CDR1 is LNHDA, CDR2 SQIVND, per germline (reference sequence). The CDR3 contains 16 residues. CDR3 nucleotide sequence: TGTGCCAGTAGTATATTCAGGCAGGGCGGAAATCAGCCCCGGCATTTT. Encoded protein: CASSIFRQGGNQPRHF.

The V call is TRBV20-1, the J call TRBJ1-2, with a possible D match to TRBD1 (5 bases). Germline assignment: CDR1 DFQATT and CDR2 SNEGSKA (reference sequence). The V gene lost 8 bases and the J gene lost 5 bases, with 12 bases spanning the gap. This CDR3 region has 11 residues. The CDR3 protein is CSSSGGYGYTF. In DNA form, the CDR3 reads TGCAGTTCGAGCGGGGGGTATGGCTACACCTTC.

The genes are TRBV6-2 or TRBV6-3 and TRBJ1-2; 8 positions match TRBD1. Losses at the gene ends were 5 bases for V and 5 bases for J; bases not matched to a gene: 16. The germline V gene has CDR1 MNHEY and CDR2 SVGEGT. The CDR3 has 17 residues. The chain's CDR3 is CASSQRTGPNLVYGYTF. CDR3 bases: TGTGCCAGCAGTCAGAGGACAGGGCCGAACCTGGTATATGGCTACACCTTC.

Ten or more counts support this clonotype. V and J are TRBV5-5 and TRBJ1-1; D remains ambiguous. The CDR3 extends over 11 amino acids. Germline V lookup: CDR1 SGHKS, CDR2 YYEKEE (reference sequence). V lost 2 bases and J lost 7, with 6 bases in between. The CDR3 region has the DNA TGTGCCAGCAGCTTCGGGTATGAAGCTTTCTTT. Its protein product is CASSFGYEAFF.

This clonotype occurred a few times. V usage is TRBV18 and J usage is TRBJ1-6; maybe TRBD1 (5 bases). The germline V and J ends were trimmed by 3 bases and 10 bases, with 19 bases remaining between them. In germline, CDR1 is KGHSH, CDR2 LQKENI. The length of the CDR3 is 16 residues. The CDR3 loop is CASSPADSQIRSPLHF. In DNA form, the CDR3 reads TGTGCCAGCTCACCGGCTGACAGTCAGATCCGCTCACCCCTCCACTTT. Full variable domain (rest looked up from reference TRBV18 and TRBJ1-6): NAGVMQNPRHLVRRRGQEARLRCSPMKGHSHVYWYRQLPEEGLKFMVYLQKENIIDESGMPKERFSAEFPKEGPSILRIQQVVRGDSAAYFCASSPADSQIRSPLHFGNGTRLTVT.

The table lists this clonotype with many counts. The chain is built from TRBV20-1 and TRBJ1-2; D is possibly TRBD1 (6 bases). The V end was cut by 6 bases, the J end by 1 base, with 15 bases between. The CDR3 has 14 amino acids. Germline CDR1 and CDR2: DFQATT and SNEGSKA (reference sequence). The CDR3 coding sequence is TGCAGTGCCGACGGGCAGGGGCTTAACTATGGCTACACCTTC. Protein sequence: CSADGQGLNYGYTF.

CDR3 sequence reads: CASSEGKAFF. The CDR3 DNA follows: TGTGCCAGCAGTGAAGGCAAAGCTTTCTTT. J is TRBJ1-1 and V is TRBV25-1; D is undetermined. This CDR3 spans 10 amino acids. Germline V gene data show CDR1 as MGHDK and CDR2 as SYGVNS. Trimming stripped 2 bases from V and 9 bases from J, with 4 bases between. Combining the CDR3 with reference TRBV25-1 and TRBJ1-1 gives the whole variable domain EADIYQTPRYLVIGTGKKITLECSQTMGHDKMYWYQQDPGMELHLIHYSYGVNSTEKGDLSSESTVSRIRTEHFPLTLESARPSHTSQYLCASSEGKAFFGQGTRLTVV.

Within the sample, this clonotype is medium-sized. The V gene is TRBV7-9, the J gene TRBJ2-5; tentatively, D is TRBD2 (6 bases). The germline gives CDR1 SEHNR, CDR2 FQNEAQ (reference sequence). Trimming shortened V by 5 bases and J by 7 bases, and 17 bases separated the two germline ends. The CDR3 covers 14 residues. The CDR3 sequence is CASSPEDGGGTQYF. The CDR3, as DNA: TGTGCCAGCAGCCCCGAAGATGGGGGAGGGACCCAGTACTTC.

This clonotype was observed at least ten times. J is TRBJ2-7 and V is TRBV12-3 or TRBV12-4; the D gene is possibly TRBD1 (5 bases). The CDR3 covers 13 residues. Trimming removed 5 bases from V and 2 bases from J, with 10 bases in between. This CDR3 reads CASSMGLTYEQYF. DNA for the CDR3: TGTGCCAGCAGTATGGGGCTTACCTACGAGCAGTACTTC.

This clonotype was counted only a few times. This chain uses TRBV7-9 with TRBJ2-2; 7 bases map to TRBD1. Germline V gives CDR1 SEHNR, CDR2 FQNEAQ (reference sequence). J lost 3 bases, V lost 11 bases, and 18 bases had no gene match. This CDR3 is 17 amino acids long. The DNA of the CDR3 is TGTGCCGGATCAAGTAGTATACAGGGGCGTTACACCGGGGAGCTGTTTTTT. This gives the protein CAGSSSIQGRYTGELFF. Full variable domain (outside the CDR3, taken from reference TRBV7-9 and TRBJ2-2): DTGVSQNPRHKITKRGQNVTFRCDPISEHNRLYWYRQTLGQGPEFLTYFQNEAQLEKSRLLSDRFSAERPKGSFSTLEIQRTEQGDSAMYLCAGSSSIQGRYTGELFFGEGSRLTVL.

Ten or more counts support this clonotype. The CDR3: CAISATMGGSGYNEQFF. CDR3 coding DNA: TGTGCCATCAGTGCCACCATGGGAGGTTCTGGTTACAATGAGCAGTTCTTC. V and J are TRBV10-3 and TRBJ2-1; D possibly corresponds to TRBD2 (6 bases). Germline lookup yields CDR1 ENHRY and CDR2 SYGVKD. Trimming cost V 4 bases and J 4 bases, with 20 bases left between them. CDR3 length: 17 residues.

This chain uses TRBV19 with TRBJ1-1; D gene uncertain. Germline loops: CDR1 LNHDA, CDR2 SQIVND (reference sequence). V dropped 3 bases and J dropped 8 bases, with 13 bases sitting between them. This CDR3 has 13 residues. The CDR3 nucleotides read TGTGCCAGTAGTATCGGAATTCTCTGGGAAGCTTTCTTT. Its translation is CASSIGILWEAFF.

This clonotype was counted between two and nine times. The CDR3 reads CASSSGLEEGGDTF. The CDR3 region has the DNA TGTGCCAGCAGCTCTGGGCTTGAGGAGGGAGGCGACACCTTC. The chain employs TRBV7-8 and TRBJ1-2, with D uncertain. The CDR3 runs to 14 residues. Per germline, CDR1 SGHVS and CDR2 FQNEAQ. V lost 4 bases to trimming and J lost 12 bases, with 21 bases between them.